This T cell receptor (beta chain) derives from a study of Tregs in tolerant kidney transplant recipients. General study results and limits: The most relevant donor-specific Treg TCRbeta repertoire apparently came from expansion with activated donor B cells. Donor-specific Treg expansion exceeded global Treg expansion in tolerant patients, suggesting antigen drive.

As concerns this clone: Its cognate antigen is unknown. The observed sequence ends 3 residues before the CDR3 terminus, with the missing tail filled in from the germline J gene.

From germline, CDR1 is LNHDA and CDR2 SQIVND (reference sequence). This CDR3 contains 13 residues. V lost 9 bases to trimming and J lost 0 bases, with 10 bases between them. Assay: immunoSEQ multiplex PCR; the TCRdb copy retains only in-frame clones and omits some. The sample totals approximately 49,000 clones. The source of this sequence is a human donor who received a combined kidney and bone marrow transplant. The V gene is TRBV19, the J gene TRBJ2-3, with D unclear. The input for sequencing was CD4+ T cells from blood, taken before the transplant. CDR3 residues: CASRLSSTDTQYF. Incomplete CDR3 DNA: TGTGCCAGCAGGTTGTCTAGCACAGATACG.